This entry lists 26 T cell receptor beta chains sequenced from one sample in a study of early T cells in non-severe SARS-CoV-2 infection listed by TCRdb under 2021. The library was obtained by 5' RACE. This sample was sequenced with a NextSeq 500. TCRdb trimmed the raw reads at Q25, called clones with MiXCR and kept productive beta chains. Duplicate CDR3 protein sequences are folded into a single record with the most common DNA and genes. The sample table records roughly 110,000 distinct CDR3 sequences; 11% of these occur just once. Of the sample, roughly 7.1% falls within the top ten clones. The sequenced sample was whole blood. The receptors were gathered from an adult who was a healthcare worker with PCR-confirmed SARS-CoV-2 infection or an uninfected control (not recorded which).

This chain joins TRBV28 and TRBJ2-7, with 10 bases matching TRBD2. Trimming at V came to 7 bases and at J to 3 bases, leaving 6 bases not matched to a gene. CDR3 length: 14 residues. CDR1 and CDR2 (germline): MDHEN, SYDVKM. The CDR3 spells CASTEVAGGYEQYF. CDR3 nucleotide sequence: TGTGCCAGCACGGAGGTAGCGGGGGGCTACGAGCAGTACTTC.

This clonotype has more than one count but fewer than ten. The J gene is TRBJ1-1, the V gene TRBV6-5; 7 bases agree with TRBD1. Germline trimming cut 2 bases from V and 5 bases from J; bases unmatched to any gene: 8. Germline loops: CDR1 MNHEY, CDR2 SVGAGI. There are 15 residues in the CDR3. The CDR3 coding sequence is TGTGCCAGCAGTTACGGAACAGGGGTAGGAACTGAAGCTTTCTTT. Amino acids: CASSYGTGVGTEAFF.

This clonotype was picked up a small number of times. The rearrangement links TRBV5-1 to TRBJ2-5; D not certain. V lost 0 bases to trimming and J lost 2 bases, with 8 bases between them. Germline-derived CDR1 and CDR2 are SGHRS and YFSETQ. The CDR3 spans 14 residues. The DNA for the CDR3 is TGCGCCAGCAGCTTGGTTAGTAGTCAAGAGACCCAGTACTTC. Protein sequence: CASSLVSSQETQYF. Together with reference TRBV5-1 and TRBJ2-5, the CDR3 gives the full variable domain: KAGVTQTPRYLIKTRGQQVTLSCSPISGHRSVSWYQQTPGQGLQFLFEYFSETQRNKGNFPGRFSGRQFSNSRSEMNVSTLELGDSALYLCASSLVSSQETQYFGPGTRLLVL.

This clonotype was counted many times. V gene TRBV6-1 combines with J gene TRBJ2-1; D remains ambiguous. V shed 5 bases and J shed 6 bases, with 8 bases lying between them. The CDR3 loop spans 12 amino acids. In germline, CDR1 is MNHNS, CDR2 SASEGT. The CDR3 bases are TGTGCCAGCAGTAACATAGTCAATGAGCAGTTCTTC. Translating gives CASSNIVNEQFF.

This clonotype was found a few times. The chain has TRBV28 and TRBJ1-1; D is uncertain. CDR3 length: 12 residues. Germline V CDR1 and CDR2: MDHEN, SYDVKM. With 7 bases removed from V and 2 bases from J, the gap between germline ends came to 8 bases. CDR3 in amino acids: CASMWANTEAFF. Written as DNA, the CDR3 is TGTGCCAGCATGTGGGCCAACACTGAAGCTTTCTTT.

This clonotype was recorded many times. The chain links TRBV4-3 to TRBJ2-1, with 9 bases that match TRBD2. The germline V gene has CDR1 LGHNA and CDR2 YSLEER. CDR3 length: 17 amino acids. V dropped 0 bases and J dropped 8; count of bases not matched to a gene: 11. The DNA of the CDR3 is TGCGCCAGCAGCCAAGATATAGGGCGGGAGGGCACGTATGAGCAGTTCTTC. It is translated as CASSQDIGREGTYEQFF.

In this sample, this clonotype turned up a few times. The chain has TRBV28 and TRBJ2-7; 13 nucleotides line up with TRBD2. This CDR3 has 15 amino acids. Per germline, CDR1 MDHEN and CDR2 SYDVKM. Trimming cost V 6 bases and J 5 bases; bases outside gene matches: 7. This chain's CDR3 is CASRPRLAGGDEQYF. In nucleotides, the CDR3 is TGTGCCAGCAGGCCCCGACTAGCGGGAGGCGACGAGCAGTACTTC.

This chain's CDR3 is CASSQDVRIQETQYF. CDR3 coding DNA: TGTGCCAGCAGCCAAGATGTCCGAATCCAAGAGACCCAGTACTTC. This chain uses TRBV3-1 with TRBJ2-5; D is unresolved. This CDR3 comprises 15 residues. Germline CDR1 LGHDT, CDR2 YNNKEL (reference sequence). Trimming took off 0 bases at V and 1 base at J, with 9 bases between the two ends.

This clonotype was recorded at least ten times. This chain uses TRBV24-1 with TRBJ1-1; the D gene is possibly TRBD1 (6 bases). The CDR3 spans 14 residues. CDR1 and CDR2 from the germline V gene are KGHDR and SFDVKD. V lost 9 bases, J lost 1 base, and 14 bases lay in between. The CDR3 DNA reads as TGTGCCACCGAGGGGGGAGCTAAGAACACTGAAGCTTTCTTT. Protein sequence: CATEGGAKNTEAFF.

At least ten counts were recorded for this clonotype. The V and J genes are TRBV6-2 or TRBV6-3 and TRBJ1-5, with D perhaps TRBD1 (5 bases). The ends were cut back, 8 bases at V and 6 bases at J, with 17 bases in the middle. CDR3 length: 14 amino acids. In germline, CDR1 is MNHEY, CDR2 SVGEGT. DNA of the CDR3: TGTGCCAGCCGATTGCGACAGACGGGTCAGCCCCAGCATTTT. Protein product: CASRLRQTGQPQHF.

This clonotype was seen only a few times. The CDR3 nucleotides read TGCGCCAGCAGTGTGGCTGCCGGGGAGCTGTTTTTT. Translated: CASSVAAGELFF. The chain is built from TRBV10-2 and TRBJ2-2; D is unclear. V shed 4 bases and J shed 6 bases, with 6 bases lying between them. The CDR3 consists of 12 residues. CDR1 is WSHSY, CDR2 SAAADI, per germline.

This clonotype was counted many times. This chain links TRBV3-1 with TRBJ2-5; TRBD1 agrees at 9 bases. V shed 5 bases and J 7 bases; nucleotides not matched to a gene: 11. The CDR3 runs 15 residues. From germline, CDR1 is LGHDT and CDR2 YNNKEL (reference sequence). The CDR3, as DNA: TGTGCCAGCAGCATGGGACAGGGCCTAGTATGGACCCAGTACTTC. Amino acid sequence: CASSMGQGLVWTQYF.

As regards this clonotype: This may arise from a read error, as a much more abundant clone is one base away. The chain employs TRBV20-1 and TRBJ2-1, with 13 bases matching TRBD2. This CDR3 is built from 15 residues. CDR1 DFQATT and CDR2 SNEGSKA come from the germline V gene (reference sequence). The V segment lost 0 bases and the J segment 8 bases; nucleotides outside the gene matches: 4. The CDR3 bases are TGCAGTGCTAGAGACAGACTAGCGGGAGGCTATGAGCAGTTCTTC. It encodes CSARDRLAGGYEQFF.

This clonotype was found many times. This rearrangement joins TRBV18 to TRBJ2-7; possibly TRBD2 for D (5 bases). CDR3 length: 13 residues. The germline V gene encodes CDR1 KGHSH and CDR2 LQKENI. V was pared by 0 bases and J by 3 bases, with 6 bases between. CDR3 coding DNA: TGTGCCAGCTCACCACCTAGCGTCTACGAGCAGTACTTC. Its protein product is CASSPPSVYEQYF.

This clonotype was detected ten times or more. This CDR3 is CSAGRGPSYNEQFF. As DNA, the CDR3 is TGCAGTGCTGGGCGGGGACCATCCTACAATGAGCAGTTCTTC. The V gene is TRBV20-1, the J gene TRBJ2-1, with D possibly matching TRBD2 (6 bases). CDR1 DFQATT and CDR2 SNEGSKA come from the germline V gene (reference sequence). V lost 5 bases and J 1 base, leaving 12 bases between the germline ends. CDR3 size: 14 residues.

Note on this clonotype: This may stem from a read error, because a much larger clone lies one nucleotide away. The gene calls are TRBV2 and TRBJ2-1, with TRBD1 as a possible D gene (6 bases). With 11 bases removed from V and 9 bases from J, the gap between germline ends came to 17 bases. CDR1 is SNHLY and CDR2 is FYNNEI in the germline V gene. The CDR3 has 12 amino acids. CDR3 DNA sequence: TGTGCCCTCCAGAGGGGGAGAGGTGAGCAGTTCTTC. The encoded protein is CALQRGRGEQFF. Full variable domain (outside the CDR3, taken from reference TRBV2 and TRBJ2-1): EPEVTQTPSHQVTQMGQEVILRCVPISNHLYFYWYRQILGQKVEFLVSFYNNEISEKSEIFDDQFSVERPDGSNFTLKIRSTKLEDSAMYFCALQRGRGEQFFGPGTRLTVL.

The V and J genes are TRBV6-6 and TRBJ2-3; D is undetermined. With 4 bases removed from V and 2 bases from J, the gap between germline ends came to 7 bases. The CDR3 runs 13 residues. CDR1 is MNHNY, CDR2 SVGAGI, per germline (reference sequence). The CDR3 sequence: CASSWTITDTQYF. In DNA, the CDR3 is TGTGCCAGCAGTTGGACCATCACAGATACGCAGTATTTT.

This clonotype appeared many times. The chain recombines TRBV20-1 with TRBJ1-5; D ambiguous. V was pared by 0 bases and J by 4 bases, with 4 bases between. Germline V gene lookup returns CDR1 DFQATT and CDR2 SNEGSKA (reference sequence). There are 12 residues in the CDR3. CDR3 bases: TGCAGTGCTAGAGACAGGAATCAGCCCCAGCATTTT. This encodes CSARDRNQPQHF.

This clonotype was counted at least ten times. The chain has TRBV14 and TRBJ2-7; D is unresolved. With 2 bases removed from V and 6 bases from J, the gap between germline ends came to 11 bases. This CDR3 has 13 residues. The V gene's germline CDR1 is SGHDN and CDR2 FVKESK. DNA for the CDR3: TGTGCCAGCAGCCAACCTCCGAAGATCGAGCAGTACTTC. This codes for CASSQPPKIEQYF.

This clonotype came up many times. The rearrangement uses TRBV12-3 or TRBV12-4 and TRBJ1-2; tentatively, D is TRBD1 (5 bases). Trimming took 6 bases from V and 7 from J, leaving 15 bases between them. The CDR3 covers 13 residues. The CDR3 region has the DNA TGTGCCAGCAGACAAAACGGGGCGCGTGGCTACACCTTC. It encodes CASRQNGARGYTF.

Ten or more counts support this clonotype. The rearrangement links TRBV2 to TRBJ2-2; D is possibly TRBD1 (5 bases). Germline-derived CDR1 and CDR2 are SNHLY and FYNNEI. Trimming stripped 2 bases from V and 5 bases from J, with 6 bases between. The CDR3 runs to 13 residues. In nucleotides, the CDR3 is TGTGCCAGCAGTGAACAGGGAACCGGGGAGCTGTTTTTT. It translates to CASSEQGTGELFF.

This chain links TRBV20-1 with TRBJ2-1; no definite D call. Germline values: CDR1 DFQATT, CDR2 SNEGSKA (reference sequence). The germline V and J ends were trimmed by 7 bases and 10 bases, with 11 bases remaining between them. CDR3 length equals 10 residues. CDR3 DNA sequence: TGCAGTGTCTCGCGCGAAGAGCAGTTCTTC. It translates to CSVSREEQFF.

In this sample, this clonotype turned up many times. The chain links TRBV7-2 to TRBJ2-1; TRBD2 matches at 10 bases. This CDR3 is 15 amino acids long. The germline CDR1 and CDR2 sequences are SGHTA and FQGNSA. With 1 base clipped from V and 8 bases from J, the junction kept 5 bases outside the gene matches. CDR3 protein: CASSLGLAGVDEQFF. The CDR3 bases are TGTGCCAGCAGCTTAGGTCTAGCGGGAGTGGATGAGCAGTTCTTC.

This clonotype appeared a few times. The CDR3, as DNA: TGTGCCAGCAGCTTGACAGCCGATCAGCCCCAGCATTTT. It is translated as CASSLTADQPQHF. V and J are TRBV7-2 and TRBJ1-5; D possibly corresponds to TRBD1 (5 bases). From germline, CDR1 is SGHTA and CDR2 FQGNSA. V lost 3 bases and J lost 5, with 8 bases in between. This CDR3 is built from 13 residues.

This clonotype was picked up many times. The chain combines TRBV7-2 with TRBJ2-5, with TRBD2 as a possible D gene (7 bases). Trimming removed 2 bases at V and 5 bases at J, with 21 bases between. This CDR3 spans 17 amino acids. Germline V gives CDR1 SGHTA, CDR2 FQGNSA. The CDR3 reads CASSLRAGRGARETQYF. Here the CDR3 DNA reads TGTGCCAGCAGCTTACGGGCAGGTCGGGGGGCGCGCGAGACCCAGTACTTC.

This clonotype came up many times. V is TRBV18 and J is TRBJ2-5; D is unclear. The CDR3 covers 15 residues. Germline V lookup: CDR1 KGHSH, CDR2 LQKENI. V was pared by 3 bases and J by 2 bases, with 13 bases between. CDR3 region: CASSPFPTRQETQYF. The DNA for the CDR3 is TGTGCCAGCTCACCCTTCCCTACACGACAAGAGACCCAGTACTTC.